This T cell receptor (beta chain) was captured by sequencing in a study of vaccination and CD4 T cells after COVID-19. Overall study: The post-COVID sampling time was a median roughly 100 days after diagnosis, ranging from 35 to 161.

Regarding treatment: approximately nine-day PBMC culture with coronavirus spike peptide pools or control peptides (ViraFEST assay). Antigen-specific T cells were expanded with peptide pools by ViraFEST, and TCRs were then sequenced. Concerning this clonotype itself: Its specificity is unknown.

CDR3 length equals 13 residues. The V gene end was trimmed by 6 bases and the J gene end by 6 bases; junction bases not matched to a gene: 10. The germline gives CDR1 DFQATT, CDR2 SNEGSKA (reference sequence). Researchers used the Oncomine TCR Beta short-read assay to sequence DNA from cultured CD4+ T cells. Scientists extracted genomic DNA from CD4+ T cells grown in culture. TCRdb processed the PCR reads anew with MiXCR; each CDR3 protein has one entry. Among 13,000 to 15,000 distinct CDR3 sequences listed, around 26% were seen once. The chain links TRBV20-1 to TRBJ2-7, with 8 bases fitting TRBD2. The specimen sequenced was CD4+ T cells from blood, cultured in vitro. The source is a human donor who had recovered from COVID-19. The CDR3, as DNA: TGCAGTGCCTTTAGCGGGGAGGCGGTCGAGCAGTACTTC. It encodes CSAFSGEAVEQYF.